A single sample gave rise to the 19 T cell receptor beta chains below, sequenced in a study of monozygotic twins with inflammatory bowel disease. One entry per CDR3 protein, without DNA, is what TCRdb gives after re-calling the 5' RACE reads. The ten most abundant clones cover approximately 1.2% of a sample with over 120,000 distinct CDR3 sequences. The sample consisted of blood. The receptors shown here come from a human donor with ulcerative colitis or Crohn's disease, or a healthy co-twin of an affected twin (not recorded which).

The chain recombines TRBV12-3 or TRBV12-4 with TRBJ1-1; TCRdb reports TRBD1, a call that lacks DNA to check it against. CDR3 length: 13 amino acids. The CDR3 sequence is CASSIQENTEAFF.

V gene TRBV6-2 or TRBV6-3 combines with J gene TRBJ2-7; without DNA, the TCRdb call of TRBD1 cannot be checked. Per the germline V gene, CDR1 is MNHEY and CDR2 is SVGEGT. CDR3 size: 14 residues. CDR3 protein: CASRIWDGTYEQYF.

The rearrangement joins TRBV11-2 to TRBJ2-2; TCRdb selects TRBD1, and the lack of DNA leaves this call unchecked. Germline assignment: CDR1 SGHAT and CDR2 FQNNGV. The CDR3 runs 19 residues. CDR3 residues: CASSLVLTGGAGGTGELFF.

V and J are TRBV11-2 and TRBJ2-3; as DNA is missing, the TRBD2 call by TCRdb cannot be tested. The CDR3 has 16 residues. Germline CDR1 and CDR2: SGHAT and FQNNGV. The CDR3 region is CASSLGLLDITDTQYF.

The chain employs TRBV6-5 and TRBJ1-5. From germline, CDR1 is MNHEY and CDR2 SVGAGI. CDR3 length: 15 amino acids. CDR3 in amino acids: CASSYSQYSNQPQHF.

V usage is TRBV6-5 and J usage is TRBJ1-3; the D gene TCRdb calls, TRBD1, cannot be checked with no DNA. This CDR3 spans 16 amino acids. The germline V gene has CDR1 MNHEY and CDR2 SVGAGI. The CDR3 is CASSLRTGAFGNTIYF.

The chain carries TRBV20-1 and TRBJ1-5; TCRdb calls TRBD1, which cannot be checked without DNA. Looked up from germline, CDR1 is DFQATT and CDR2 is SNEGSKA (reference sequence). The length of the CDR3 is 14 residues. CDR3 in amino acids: CSAMDREGHQPQHF.

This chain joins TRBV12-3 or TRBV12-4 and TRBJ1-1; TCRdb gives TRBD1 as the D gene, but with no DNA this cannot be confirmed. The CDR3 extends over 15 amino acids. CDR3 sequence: CASSTSGTENTEAFF.

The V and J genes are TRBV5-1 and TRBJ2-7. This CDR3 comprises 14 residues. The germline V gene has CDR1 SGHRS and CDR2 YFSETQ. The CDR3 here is CASSLHRASYEQYF. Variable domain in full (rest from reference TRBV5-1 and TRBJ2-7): KAGVTQTPRYLIKTRGQQVTLSCSPISGHRSVSWYQQTPGQGLQFLFEYFSETQRNKGNFPGRFSGRQFSNSRSEMNVSTLELGDSALYLCASSLHRASYEQYFGPGTRLTVT.

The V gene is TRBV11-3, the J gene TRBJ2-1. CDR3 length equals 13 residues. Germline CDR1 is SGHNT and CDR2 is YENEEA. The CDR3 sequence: CASSPGWLNEQFF.

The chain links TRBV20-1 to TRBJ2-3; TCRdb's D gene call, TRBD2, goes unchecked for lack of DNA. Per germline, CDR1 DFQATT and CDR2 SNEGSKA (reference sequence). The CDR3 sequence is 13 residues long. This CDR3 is CSAVSRAADTQYF.

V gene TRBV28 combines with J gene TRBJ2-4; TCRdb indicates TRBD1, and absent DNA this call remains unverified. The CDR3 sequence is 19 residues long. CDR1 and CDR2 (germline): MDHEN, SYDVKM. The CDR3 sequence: CASSFEGTGGLKAKNMQYF.

CDR3 in amino acids: CASSPIKKVGYTF. The chain links TRBV3-1 to TRBJ1-2. The CDR3 runs to 13 residues. Germline CDR1 reads LGHDT; CDR2 reads YNNKEL (reference sequence).

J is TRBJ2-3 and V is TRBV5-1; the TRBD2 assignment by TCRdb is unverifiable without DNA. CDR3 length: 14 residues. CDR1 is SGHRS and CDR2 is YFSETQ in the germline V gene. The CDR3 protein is CASSWRTSTDTQYF.

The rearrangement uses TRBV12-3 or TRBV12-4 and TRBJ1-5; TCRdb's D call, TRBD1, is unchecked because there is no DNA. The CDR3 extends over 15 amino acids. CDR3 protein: CASSFLRGSNQPQHF.

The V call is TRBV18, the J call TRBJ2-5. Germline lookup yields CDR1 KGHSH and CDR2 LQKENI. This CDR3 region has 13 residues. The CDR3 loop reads CASSVYGQETQYF.

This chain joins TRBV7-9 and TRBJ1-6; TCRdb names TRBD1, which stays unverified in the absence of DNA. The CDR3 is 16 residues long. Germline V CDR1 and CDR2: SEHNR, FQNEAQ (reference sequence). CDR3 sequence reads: CASSPGQGGYNSPLHF.

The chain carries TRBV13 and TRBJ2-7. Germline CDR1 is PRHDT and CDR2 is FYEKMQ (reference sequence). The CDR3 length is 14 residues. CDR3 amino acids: CASSSTITSYEQYF.

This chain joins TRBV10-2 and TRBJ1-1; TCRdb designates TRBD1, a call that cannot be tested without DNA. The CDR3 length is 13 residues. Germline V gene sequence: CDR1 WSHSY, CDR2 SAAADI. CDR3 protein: CASSRDTYTEAFF.